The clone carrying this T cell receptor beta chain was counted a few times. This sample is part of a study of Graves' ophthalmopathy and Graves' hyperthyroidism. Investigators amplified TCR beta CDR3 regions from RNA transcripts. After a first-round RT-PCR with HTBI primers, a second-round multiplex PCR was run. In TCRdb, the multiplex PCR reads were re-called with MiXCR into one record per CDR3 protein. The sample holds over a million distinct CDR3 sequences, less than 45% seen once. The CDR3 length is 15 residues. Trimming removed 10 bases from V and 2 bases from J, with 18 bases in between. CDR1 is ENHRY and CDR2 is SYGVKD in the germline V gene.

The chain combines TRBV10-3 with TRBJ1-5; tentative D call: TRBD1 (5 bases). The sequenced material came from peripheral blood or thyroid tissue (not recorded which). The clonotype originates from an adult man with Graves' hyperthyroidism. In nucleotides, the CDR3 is TGTGCCAGCAGCCGGGAGGGGAGGCGCAATCAGCCCCAGCATTTT. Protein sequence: CASSREGRRNQPQHF.